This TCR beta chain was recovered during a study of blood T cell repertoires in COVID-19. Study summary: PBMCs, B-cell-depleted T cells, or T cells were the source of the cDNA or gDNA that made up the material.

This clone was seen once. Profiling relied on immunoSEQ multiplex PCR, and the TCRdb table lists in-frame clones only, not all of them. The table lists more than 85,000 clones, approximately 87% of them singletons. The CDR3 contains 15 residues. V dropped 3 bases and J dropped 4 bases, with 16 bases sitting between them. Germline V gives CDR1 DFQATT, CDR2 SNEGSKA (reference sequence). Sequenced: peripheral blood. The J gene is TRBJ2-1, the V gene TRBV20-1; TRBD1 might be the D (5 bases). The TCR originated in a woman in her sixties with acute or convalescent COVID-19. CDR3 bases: TGCAGTGCTAGTAGGCCCAGGGCCTCTTACAATGAGCAGTTCTTC. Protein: CSASRPRASYNEQFF.